This is a list of T cell receptor beta chains from one sample in a study of blood T cell repertoires in COVID-19. Generated by immunoSEQ multiplex PCR, the TCRdb table keeps only in-frame clones and is missing some. The table lists 220,000 or so clones, about 87% of them singletons. Specimen: PBMCs or T cells enriched from blood (not recorded which). The source is a man aged 45-65 years who had been exposed to COVID-19. Each CDR3 is given without its conserved first and last residue. Rows give clone size only sometimes, using once, few, many, or a class for an expanded clone.

abundance	v_gene	j_gene	CDR3aa
few	TRBV29-1	TRBJ2-5	SVDGLFSGETQY
.	TRBV11-2	TRBJ1-2	ASSLWAFYGYT
.	TRBV24-1	TRBJ1-5	ATSPDSYQPQH
.	TRBV14	TRBJ1-3	ASSQLILWDRLPGNTIY
.	TRBV5-5	TRBJ2-2	ASSLDRGINGELF
.	TRBV29-1	TRBJ2-1	SVDRRDEQF
.	TRBV5-1	TRBJ2-1	ASNPGQSLEQF
.	TRBV5-1	TRBJ1-2	ASSSTANYGYT
.	TRBV27	TRBJ1-6	ASSPGTGASSPLH
.	TRBV2	TRBJ1-4	ASTYRTENEKLF
.	TRBV12-3/TRBV12-4	TRBJ1-1	ASSFTSEAF
.	TRBV5-6	TRBJ2-7	ASNTPGSYEQY
.	TRBV5-1	TRBJ1-3	ASSAAGTSGNTIY
.	TRBV2	TRBJ2-5	ASGQGQETQY
.	TRBV28	TRBJ2-2	ASRAALNTGELF
.	TRBV30	TRBJ1-1	AWSFDRANEAF
.	TRBV10-3	TRBJ1-1	AISESTGVNTEAF
.	TRBV5-5	TRBJ2-2	ASTRLAGAPTGELF
once	TRBV5-4	TRBJ2-1	ASSLGGGGHYNEQF
.	TRBV5-1	TRBJ2-1	ASKRTDVYNEQF
.	TRBV6-1	TRBJ1-1	ASSDPGHLNTEAF
.	TRBV7-3	TRBJ1-2	ASSTGIGGYT
.	TRBV19	TRBJ1-2	ASSPTGPRDYGYT
once	TRBV7-2	TRBJ2-2	ASSLRPGLAGVAGELF
.	TRBV18	TRBJ1-6	ASSPQGENSPLH
.	TRBV6-5	TRBJ2-5	ASNVPGQGHETQY
.	TRBV5-6	TRBJ1-1	ASSPRTGSAEAF
.	TRBV28	TRBJ1-2	ASSLTGGYGYT
.	TRBV5-1	TRBJ1-2	ASSFNRIEGYT
many	TRBV20-1	TRBJ1-1	SASDQQGSTEAF
.	TRBV6-5	TRBJ1-5	ASRNKNQPQH
.	TRBV7-3	TRBJ2-2	ASHTGGSRTGELF
.	TRBV7-9	TRBJ2-6	ASSGRDSGANVLT
.	TRBV28	TRBJ1-1	ASSLLLVGDMNTEAF
.	TRBV10-3	TRBJ1-2	ATAGQGASENGYT
.	TRBV5-4	TRBJ2-2	ASSTGTSGGAPGELF
.	TRBV7-9	TRBJ1-1	ASSNSGRTEAF
.	TRBV28	TRBJ1-4	ASSRPGANEKLF
.	TRBV19	TRBJ2-6	ASSMPLRDSGANVLT
.	TRBV7-9	TRBJ1-1	ASSGVNTEAF
.	TRBV7-8	TRBJ2-5	ASSLVGGQETQY
.	TRBV19	TRBJ1-2	ASSSSSSGGYGYT
.	TRBV10-2	TRBJ2-1	ASSQYNEQF
.	TRBV4-1	TRBJ1-5	ASSQEALPPQH
.	TRBV12-3/TRBV12-4	TRBJ1-6	ASNQGLQSPLH
.	TRBV7-9	TRBJ1-2	ASSLVSYGYT
.	TRBV9	TRBJ2-3	ASSTVGQTDTQY
.	TRBV7-2	TRBJ2-4	ASSLGDPGRAKNIQY
.	TRBV6-5	TRBJ2-2	ASSYTAGGVTGELF
.	TRBV27	TRBJ2-7	ASRSPRSYEQY
.	TRBV5-1	TRBJ1-1	ASSLGPQGAGTEAF
.	TRBV6-5	TRBJ2-1	ASSYGGATSYNEQF
.	TRBV11-3	TRBJ2-5	ASSLPSSGRAVPETQY
.	TRBV18	TRBJ1-1	ASSPQRNTEAF